This is a list of T cell receptor beta chains from one sample in a study of neurological immune-mediated disorders. TCRdb re-derived calls from the 5' RACE reads in MiXCR, one entry per CDR3 protein. Here the sample spans 70,000 to 95,000 distinct CDR3 sequences, roughly 15% being singletons. Sequencing was carried out using PBMCs. Every receptor here comes from a woman between 40 and 55 years old in good health. Each CDR3 is given with its conserved first and last residue. D genes are given only for firm matches. Clone sizes are given selectively: once, few, many, or a class where the clone is expanded.

j_call v_call clone_size d_call cdr3_nt cdr3_aa
TRBJ1-1 TRBV11-2 many NA TGTGCCAGCACCCGGGGGGGGGCCTTTTCGACTGAAGCTTTCTTT CASTRGGAFSTEAFF
TRBJ2-1 TRBV14 NA NA TGTGCCAGCAGCCAAGTTATCAATGAGCAGTTCTTC CASSQVINEQFF
TRBJ1-2 TRBV7-2 many NA TGTGCCAGCAGCTTAGTAGGGGAGGGGGTTGCTGGCTACACCTTC CASSLVGEGVAGYTF
TRBJ2-5 TRBV7-2 many NA TGTGCCACAAAGGCGGGGAGGGGGGAAGAGACCCAGTACTTC CATKAGRGEETQYF
TRBJ2-3 TRBV10-1 many TRBD2 TGCGCCAGCGGCTCCGGGACTAGCGGCACGGGGGATCGGTATTTT CASGSGTSGTGDRYF
TRBJ1-2 TRBV19 NA TRBD1 TGTGCCAGTAGTTCCGGGACAGGGCACTATGGCTACACCTTC CASSSGTGHYGYTF
TRBJ2-1 TRBV29-1 many NA TGCAGCGTTGCCAGGGCGAATGAGCAGTTCTTC CSVARANEQFF
TRBJ2-2 TRBV10-3 many TRBD1 TGTGCCATCAGTGAGAGACAGGGGGCGCCCGGGGAGCTGTTTTTT CAISERQGAPGELFF
TRBJ2-3 TRBV6-5 NA TRBD2 TGTGCCAGCAGCTCTGGACTAGCGGGGTATGGAGATACGCAGTATTTT CASSSGLAGYGDTQYF
TRBJ1-6 TRBV18 many TRBD1 TGTGCCAGCTCACGTGAGGGGGCTTTGGATTCACCCCTCCACTTT CASSREGALDSPLHF
TRBJ2-3 TRBV20-1 NA NA TGCAGTGCTAGAGTAACGGGGGGCACAGATACGCAGTATTTT CSARVTGGTDTQYF
TRBJ2-7 TRBV27 NA NA TGTGCCAGCAGTACCAGGGGACCTTCCTACGAGCAGTACTTC CASSTRGPSYEQYF
TRBJ1-6 TRBV27 many NA TGTGCCAGCAGCCCTGACCCGACAGCTAGCTCCTATAATTCACCCCTCCACTTT CASSPDPTASSYNSPLHF
TRBJ2-1 TRBV20-1 many TRBD2 TGCAGTGGTCTCCCCCTAGCGGGGGGGCACAATGAGCAGTTCTTC CSGLPLAGGHNEQFF
TRBJ2-3 TRBV6-2/TRBV6-3 many NA TGTGCCAGCAGTTACGGGATTACTGCGCAGTATTTT CASSYGITAQYF
TRBJ2-5 TRBV20-1 few TRBD2 TGCAGTGCTATCGTCGCTAGCGGGGATTCGGAGACCCAGTACTTC CSAIVASGDSETQYF
TRBJ1-2 TRBV7-2 many NA TGTGCCAGCAGCTTAGCCACAGGTGCTAACTATGGCTACACCTTC CASSLATGANYGYTF
TRBJ1-1 TRBV11-1 many TRBD1 TGTGCCAGCAGCTTCAGGGGAACAGGGGACGCTGAAGCTTTCTTT CASSFRGTGDAEAFF
TRBJ1-3 TRBV15 many NA TGTGCCACCAGCAGAGGTTACGGCGAGGAGAACTCTGGAAACACCATATATTTT CATSRGYGEENSGNTIYF
TRBJ2-3 TRBV6-2/TRBV6-3 NA NA TGTGCCAGCAGAAAGGGGACTGGGGGGCATCGGGCAGATACGCAGTATTTT CASRKGTGGHRADTQYF
TRBJ2-5 TRBV18 many NA TGTGCCAGCTCAGGGGTTTGGCCGACTGAGACCCAGTACTTC CASSGVWPTETQYF
TRBJ2-1 TRBV7-3 many NA TGTGCCAGCAGCTTACGGGGCCCTGATGAGCAGTTCTTC CASSLRGPDEQFF
TRBJ2-3 TRBV12-3/TRBV12-4 many TRBD2 TGTGCCAGCAGTTTATCGGCTAGCGGGGCAGATACGCAGTATTTT CASSLSASGADTQYF
TRBJ1-1 TRBV9 many NA TGTGCCAGCAGCGTAGGGGGGGACGGCCCAACTGAAGCTTTCTTT CASSVGGDGPTEAFF
TRBJ2-2 TRBV7-2 NA NA TGTGCCAGCAGCCCCGGGGGTTCCGGGGAGCTGTTTTTT CASSPGGSGELFF
TRBJ1-1 TRBV5-1 NA NA TGCGCCAGCAGCTTCCGGATAGGGGGAGACCCTGAAGCTTTCTTT CASSFRIGGDPEAFF
TRBJ1-2 TRBV12-3/TRBV12-4 NA NA TGTGCCAGCAGGAAGGGGGGTTCTGGCCACTATGGCTACACCTTC CASRKGGSGHYGYTF
TRBJ2-2 TRBV7-2 many NA TGTGCCAGCAGCTTCCTGCCGGGGTCCGGGGAGCTGTTTTTT CASSFLPGSGELFF
TRBJ1-2 TRBV9 many NA TGTGCCAGCACCCTGGGGGAGAGCTATGGCTACACCTTC CASTLGESYGYTF
TRBJ1-1 TRBV20-1 many NA TGCAGTGCTGCAGGGGACCCGACGGCTGAAGCTTTCTTT CSAAGDPTAEAFF
TRBJ2-7 TRBV7-2 many NA TGTGCCAGCAGCTTGGCTAATTACGAGCAGTACTTC CASSLANYEQYF
TRBJ2-5 TRBV7-2 many TRBD2 TGTGCCAGCAGCTTAGGGATAGCGGGCGGGGAGACCCAGTACTTC CASSLGIAGGETQYF
TRBJ1-5 TRBV10-3 many NA TGTGCCAGCGGGCCTAGCAATCAGCCCCAGCATTTT CASGPSNQPQHF
TRBJ2-1 TRBV5-1 many TRBD2 TGCGCCAGCAGCTTGGCAGCGGGGGTTGACTACAATGAGCAGTTCTTC CASSLAAGVDYNEQFF
TRBJ1-4 TRBV12-3/TRBV12-4 many NA TGTGCCAGCAGTTACGGGGGAAAGGATGAAAAACTGTTTTTT CASSYGGKDEKLFF
TRBJ1-2 TRBV6-5 many NA TGTGCCAGCAGACGCGGGGGCAGGGACACCTCCAGTGGCTACACCTTC CASRRGGRDTSSGYTF
TRBJ1-2 TRBV18 many NA TGTGCCAGCTCACCACCGGATCAGGACTATGGCTACACCTTC CASSPPDQDYGYTF
TRBJ2-1 TRBV5-1 NA NA TGCGCCAGCAGCGGGGGGTCAACGTTCTACAATGAGCATTTCTTC CASSGGSTFYNEHFF
TRBJ2-6 TRBV25-1 many TRBD2 TGTGCCAGCAGTTCTAGCGGGGACTCTGGGGCCAACGTCCTGACTTTC CASSSSGDSGANVLTF
TRBJ2-1 TRBV7-2 few NA TGTGCCAGCAGCTTAGGACTCTACAATGAGCAGTTCTTC CASSLGLYNEQFF
TRBJ1-2 TRBV4-2 NA NA TGTGCCAGCAGCAATGCAGAAGTCCGAACTAGCTATGGCTACACCTTC CASSNAEVRTSYGYTF
TRBJ2-2 TRBV9 many NA TGTGCCAGCAGTCGGAGTGGGACTCAATCCGGGGAGCTGTTTTTT CASSRSGTQSGELFF
TRBJ1-4 TRBV10-3 many TRBD1 TGTGCCATCAGTGAGAATTCCAGGGGGGAACTGTTTTTT CAISENSRGELFF
TRBJ1-6 TRBV30 NA NA TGTGCCTGCTACAAGAGCTCCTATAATTCACCCCTCCACTTT CACYKSSYNSPLHF
TRBJ1-3 TRBV6-5 many NA TGTGCCAGCAGCCACCTCTATACCGGGACACTTGGGCTTGGAAACACCATATATTTT CASSHLYTGTLGLGNTIYF
TRBJ2-3 TRBV7-3 many TRBD2 TGTGCCAGCAGCTCCAGAGGCGGGGGGGGCACAGATACGCAGTATTTT CASSSRGGGGTDTQYF
TRBJ1-1 TRBV15 many NA TGTGCCACCAGCAGCGCCCCGGGGACTGAAGCTTTCTTT CATSSAPGTEAFF
TRBJ2-2 TRBV27 NA TRBD2 TGTGCCAGCAGTTCCACTACGACTAGCGCCGGGGAGCTGTTTTTT CASSSTTTSAGELFF